The present entry profiles one TCR beta chain with its context. This receptor's antigen is unknown. No much larger clone is present one base from it, and per-base qualities are unavailable. CDR1 MDHEN and CDR2 SYDVKM were looked up in the germline V gene. Clipping removes 6 bases from V and 7 bases from J, with 6 as the unmatched junction base count. The CDR3 runs 13 amino acids, cysteine and phenylalanine included. Only the CDR3 DNA is retained, 39 bases long and in frame from the first base. This sample stems from a study of OX40 agonist ivuxolimab in advanced cancers. Study-wide context: The costimulatory receptor OX40 (CD134) was targeted by ivuxolimab, a fully human IgG2 agonistic monoclonal antibody. Partial responses were achieved by three dose-escalation patients, of whom one had hepatocellular carcinoma and two had cutaneous melanoma. The paper covers the monotherapy dose-escalation part of the phase I ivuxolimab trial, which included N = 52 patients. The dose-escalation cohort was roughly 80% male with a mean age of around 64 years, ranging from roughly 20 to 80. Intravenous ivuxolimab was administered to patients every 2 weeks at six dose levels: 0.01, 0.1, 0.3, 1.5, 3 and 10 mg/kg. The point of sequencing TCRbeta in the periphery was to test whether ivuxolimab changed TCR sequence diversity and drove clonal T-cell expansion. Patients were allowed to have had prior anti-PD-1, anti-PD-L1 or anti-CTLA-4 therapy, and more than 35% of the dose-escalation patients had been treated with checkpoint inhibitors. Of the approximately 54 dose-escalation patients, hepatocellular carcinoma was present in approximately 20, melanoma in approximately 15, renal cell carcinoma in 9 and head and neck cancer in 9.

To sequence the TCRbeta CDR3 region, genomic DNA was isolated from the sorted cells. The immunoSEQ Assay was used for sequencing of TCRbeta CDR3 regions. Sourced from immuneACCESS, this table was stored by TCRdb with only in-frame sequences that have V and J called. A share of the clones is absent; for the studies checked, an unresolved V gene accounts for under half, and the remainder has no known explanation. The sample data list tens of thousands of clones, and 90% of these were observed just once. The ten largest clones add up to roughly 5.9% of the sample. Patients with a history of autoimmune disease or receiving systemic immunosuppression were excluded from the trial. Peripheral blood for TCR sequencing was drawn from every dose cohort at baseline, at cycle 4 day 1 and at cycle 7 day 1. The samples were drawn from a first-in-human, open-label, multicenter phase I dose-escalation trial of ivuxolimab. Adults with locally advanced or metastatic head and neck squamous cell, hepatocellular, melanoma or renal cell carcinoma were enrolled in the trial. CD4+ and CD8+ T cells were sorted separately from peripheral blood before TCR sequencing.

Study-level results and caveats: After ivuxolimab, CD8+ T cells had more expanded clones than CD4+ T cells on average. In the 0.1-3.0 mg/kg groups, partial responders had among the lowest normalized peripheral clonal expansion, particularly in CD8+ T cells. Low levels of normalized T-cell clonal expansion were also seen in some patients who did not respond. The antigen specificity of the clonally expanded peripheral T cells was not determined. Clonal expansion of both CD4+ and CD8+ blood T cells was observed from baseline to week 6 at doses 0.1 to 3.0 mg/kg.

This specimen was CD4+ or CD8+ T cells sorted from blood, taken in a trial of the OX40 agonist ivuxolimab. The TCR sequence derives from an adult with an advanced solid tumor such as melanoma, head and neck, liver or kidney cancer. The chain is made from TRBV28 and TRBJ1-5, and 7 junctional nucleotides match TRBD1. The CDR3 protein sequence reads: CASRSTGDQPQHF. The DNA reads TGTGCCAGCAGATCAACAGGGGACCAGCCCCAGCATTTT.